Described below is a single T cell receptor (beta chain) sequence and its context. Its antigen is as yet unknown. These data come from a study of T cells in Graves' hyperthyroidism and ophthalmopathy. Notes on the study in general: Most thyroid clonotypes expanded above 0.001 were also detected in blood.

The CDR3 runs to 18 residues. CDR1 is MNHEY and CDR2 is SVGAGI in the germline V gene. The junction had 11 bases not matched to a gene; V was cut back by 3 bases and J by 0 bases. Authors of the study amplified TCR beta CDR3 regions from RNA transcripts. During a first-round RT-PCR of the TCR CDR3, the HTBI primer set was used. TCRdb passed the multiplex PCR reads through MiXCR, listing each CDR3 protein once. The data hold some 150,000 distinct CDR3 sequences, with more than 20% observed a single time. This receptor was identified in a woman aged 45 to 65 with Graves' hyperthyroidism that later progressed to Graves' ophthalmopathy. V gene TRBV6-5 combines with J gene TRBJ2-4, with 7 bases lining up with TRBD1. The sequencing sample was made of blood. The DNA for the CDR3 is TGTGCCAGCAGTTATGGGACAGTACGTTCGGGAGCCAAAAACATTCAGTACTTC. The encoded protein is CASSYGTVRSGAKNIQYF.